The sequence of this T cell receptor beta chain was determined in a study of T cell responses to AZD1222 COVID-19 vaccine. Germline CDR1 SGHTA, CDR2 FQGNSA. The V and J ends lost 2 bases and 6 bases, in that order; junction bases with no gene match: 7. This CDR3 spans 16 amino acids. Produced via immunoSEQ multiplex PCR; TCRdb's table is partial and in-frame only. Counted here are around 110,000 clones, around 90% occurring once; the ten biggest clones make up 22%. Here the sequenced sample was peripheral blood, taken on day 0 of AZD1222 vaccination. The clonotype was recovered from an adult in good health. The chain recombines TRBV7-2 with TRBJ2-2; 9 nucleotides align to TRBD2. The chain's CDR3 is CASSLNGGGAPGELFF. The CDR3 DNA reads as TGTGCCAGCAGCTTAAATGGCGGGGGGGCCCCCGGGGAGCTGTTTTTT.